The 27 T cell receptor beta chains below were found in one sample sequenced in a study of OX40 agonist ivuxolimab in advanced cancers. Assay: immunoSEQ multiplex PCR; the TCRdb copy retains only in-frame clones and omits some. The data contain just over 35,000 clones, less than 85% of them singletons. This specimen consisted of CD4+ or CD8+ T cells sorted from blood, obtained in a trial of the OX40 agonist ivuxolimab. These TCRs come from an adult with an advanced solid tumor such as melanoma, head and neck, liver or kidney cancer.

The chain is built from TRBV5-1 and TRBJ1-1, with unresolved D. Germline-derived CDR1 and CDR2 are SGHRS and YFSETQ. The CDR3 consists of 14 residues. The ends were cut back, 4 bases at V and 4 bases at J, with 14 bases in the middle. This chain's CDR3 is CASSQPSSGTEAFF. CDR3 nucleotide sequence: TGCGCCAGCAGCCAGCCTTCAAGCGGCACTGAAGCTTTCTTT.

This chain connects TRBV7-9 to TRBJ1-1; tentative D call: TRBD1 (6 bases). CDR3 length: 15 residues. The germline V gene has CDR1 SEHNR and CDR2 FQNEAQ (reference sequence). Trimming took 5 bases from V and 2 from J, leaving 15 bases between them. CDR3 nucleotides: TGTGCCAGCAGCCTCAAAGGGGGTGGTAACACTGAAGCTTTCTTT. This codes for CASSLKGGGNTEAFF.

The rearrangement joins TRBV7-6 to TRBJ1-1; D unclear. Germline assignment: CDR1 SGHVS and CDR2 FNYEAQ. V was shortened by 5 bases and J by 7 bases, with 14 bases between the two germline ends. This CDR3 spans 13 amino acids. The CDR3 loop reads CASSPYPDGEAFF. CDR3 nucleotides: TGTGCCAGCAGCCCATACCCGGACGGTGAAGCTTTCTTT.

This clone was counted once. The chain couples TRBV28 to TRBJ1-5; D uncertain. Per germline, CDR1 MDHEN and CDR2 SYDVKM. CDR3 length: 13 residues. V was cut by 3 bases and J by 7 bases, with 10 bases left in between. The CDR3 region has the DNA TGTGCCAGCAGTTTTGGTCTTCGGCAGCCCCAGCATTTT. Protein sequence: CASSFGLRQPQHF.

The chain carries TRBV20-1 and TRBJ2-3; the D is unclear. V lost 5 bases and J 4 bases, leaving 7 bases between the germline ends. The CDR3 is 11 amino acids. Germline CDR1 reads DFQATT; CDR2 reads SNEGSKA (reference sequence). Written as DNA, the CDR3 is TGCAGTGCTCCCAGGTCAGATACGCAGTATTTT. Its protein is CSAPRSDTQYF.

With respect to this clone: A read error likely explains this, since a far larger clone differs by one base. The chain has TRBV5-4 and TRBJ1-2, with D possibly TRBD1 on 6 matching bases. The CDR3 is made up of 14 amino acids. Germline CDR1 reads SGHNT; CDR2 reads YYREEE (reference sequence). V lost 9 bases and J lost 6, with 21 bases in between. As DNA, the CDR3 is TGTGCCAACAGTCTTCAGGGGAGTGTCGATGGCTACACCTTC. Its protein is CANSLQGSVDGYTF. Filled out from reference TRBV5-4 and TRBJ1-2, the complete variable domain reads ETGVTQSPTHLIKTRGQQVTLRCSSQSGHNTVSWYQQALGQGPQFIFQYYREEENGRGNFPPRFSGLQFPNYSSELNVNALELDDSALYLCANSLQGSVDGYTFGSGTRLTVV.

This clone has just one count. V usage is TRBV4-2 and J usage is TRBJ2-3, with a tentative D call TRBD2 (6 bases). CDR3 length: 17 amino acids. The V end was cut by 4 bases, the J end by 0 bases, with 17 bases between. Looked up from germline, CDR1 is LGHNA and CDR2 is YNFKEQ. Here the CDR3 reads CASSPTGLADSTDTQYF. The CDR3 DNA sequence: TGTGCCAGCAGCCCCACCGGGTTAGCGGATAGCACAGATACGCAGTATTTT.

Comment on this clone: The sample has other DNA sequences that encode this CDR3 too. V usage is TRBV6-1 and J usage is TRBJ2-7; 9 bases are shared with TRBD1. The CDR3 is made up of 15 amino acids. Per the germline V gene, CDR1 is MNHNS and CDR2 is SASEGT. After removal of 6 bases from V and 0 bases from J, the junction contained 6 bases not matched to a gene. The CDR3 reads CASSMGQGPSYEQYF. In DNA form, the CDR3 reads TGTGCCAGCAGCATGGGACAGGGACCCTCCTACGAGCAGTACTTC.

This clone was picked up one time. CDR3 DNA: TGTGCCAGCAGTTTACAGGGGGCCCACAATCAGCCCCAGCATTTT. Its translation is CASSLQGAHNQPQHF. This sequence joins TRBV28 and TRBJ1-5, with 8 bases that match TRBD1. Germline loops: CDR1 MDHEN, CDR2 SYDVKM. The CDR3 is made up of 15 amino acids. The V gene end was trimmed by 2 bases and the J gene end by 3 bases; junction bases not matched to a gene: 3.

This chain joins TRBV21-1 and TRBJ2-1; TRBD2, as called in the table, went unchecked against the DNA. TRBV21-1 is given as a pseudogene. This CDR3 comprises 16 residues. CDR3 coding DNA: TGTGCCAGCAGCAAGGGGACTCCCCCGGGGTACAATGAGCAGTTCTTC. Translated: CASSKGTPPGYNEQFF.

This chain uses TRBV2 with TRBJ1-4; no clear D. Germline CDR1 is SNHLY and CDR2 is FYNNEI. Trimming took off 7 bases at V and 11 bases at J, with 8 bases between the two ends. The CDR3 extends over 10 amino acids. This CDR3 is CASKLEKLFF. The CDR3, as DNA: TGTGCCAGCAAATTAGAGAAACTGTTTTTT.

This rearrangement joins TRBV11-2 to TRBJ2-3; no clear D. The CDR3 totals 15 residues. Trimming left V 2 bases short and J 2 bases short, with 11 bases between. Germline V gives CDR1 SGHAT, CDR2 FQNNGV. The CDR3 is CASSLYGRFTDTQYF. CDR3 nucleotide sequence: TGTGCCAGCAGCTTATACGGACGGTTCACAGATACGCAGTATTTT.

This clone has only a few counts. The chain employs TRBV11-2 and TRBJ2-7; TRBD1 aligns across 7 bases. Germline CDR1 SGHAT, CDR2 FQNNGV. After removal of 7 bases from V and 6 bases from J, the junction contained 6 bases not matched to a gene. The CDR3 has 12 residues. In nucleotides, the CDR3 is TGTGCCAGCACCCAACAGGGGATCGAGCAGTACTTC. Translating it yields CASTQQGIEQYF.

This clone has just a few counts. The chain links TRBV11-3 to TRBJ1-5; D is possibly TRBD1 (6 bases). V lost 5 bases and J lost 9, with 11 bases in between. The germline CDR1 and CDR2 sequences are SGHNT and YENEEA. This CDR3 has 12 residues. The DNA of the CDR3 is TGTGCCAGCAGCACACAGGGCGGGCCCCAGCATTTT. Protein sequence: CASSTQGGPQHF.

The rearrangement links TRBV6-5 to TRBJ1-2, with 7 bases identical to TRBD1. CDR3 length: 15 amino acids. Trimming at V came to 2 bases and at J to 4 bases, leaving 7 bases not matched to a gene. Germline CDR1 is MNHEY and CDR2 is SVGAGI. CDR3 nucleotides: TGTGCCAGCAGTTACGGGTCAGGGGGTGTCTATGGCTACACCTTC. It is translated as CASSYGSGGVYGYTF.

For the CDR3, the DNA is TGTGCCAGCAGCTTCGGGAGGGGGACTGAAGCTTTCTTT. Translated, it gives CASSFGRGTEAFF. V usage is TRBV11-1 and J usage is TRBJ1-1, with D possibly matching TRBD1 (6 bases). Trimming cost V 3 bases and J 5 bases, with 10 bases left between them. The germline V gene encodes CDR1 SGHAT and CDR2 FQDESV (reference sequence). The CDR3 runs 13 residues. The whole variable domain, filled in from reference TRBV11-1 and TRBJ1-1, reads EAEVAQSPRYKITEKSQAVAFWCDPISGHATLYWYRQILGQGPELLVQFQDESVVDDSQLPKDRFSAERLKGVDSTLKIQPAELGDSAMYLCASSFGRGTEAFFGQGTRLTVV.

The chain carries TRBV6-6 and TRBJ1-2; 9 nucleotides align to TRBD1. V trimming: 8 bases; J trimming: 7 bases; junction bases outside the gene matches: 14. The CDR3 totals 15 residues. The germline V gene encodes CDR1 MNHNY and CDR2 SVGAGI (reference sequence). The CDR3 loop is CASGPAVTGGSGYTF. The DNA of the CDR3 is TGTGCCAGCGGCCCTGCCGTTACAGGGGGCTCTGGCTACACCTTC.

This clone appeared a few times. The CDR3 DNA follows: TGTGCCAGCAGTGACTTCGGGGGCGCCTCCCCTGAAGCTTTCTTT. It specifies CASSDFGGASPEAFF. The gene calls are TRBV6-1 and TRBJ1-1, with a tentative D call TRBD1 (6 bases). Per the germline V gene, CDR1 is MNHNS and CDR2 is SASEGT. The CDR3 consists of 15 residues. V lost 3 bases and J 6 bases, leaving 17 bases between the germline ends.

This chain links TRBV6-6 with TRBJ1-1; 7 bases fit TRBD1. The CDR3 has 12 residues. Germline loops: CDR1 MNHNY, CDR2 SVGAGI (reference sequence). The trim removed 0 bases at V and 11 bases at J, leaving 3 bases unmatched. CDR3 sequence: CASSYSTGFAFF. CDR3 DNA: TGTGCCAGCAGTTACTCGACAGGGTTTGCTTTCTTT.

This clone is categorized as medium-sized. The gene calls are TRBV6-5 and TRBJ1-2; D may be TRBD1 (5 bases). V dropped 5 bases and J dropped 4 bases, with 14 bases sitting between them. The CDR3 spans 14 residues. Germline CDR1 MNHEY, CDR2 SVGAGI. CDR3 residues: CASSESGTGYGYTF. CDR3 in DNA: TGTGCCAGCAGTGAATCCGGGACGGGCTATGGCTACACCTTC.

V and J are TRBV28 and TRBJ1-2; the D gene is possibly TRBD1 (6 bases). Germline assignment: CDR1 MDHEN and CDR2 SYDVKM. The CDR3 sequence is 17 residues long. Trimming stripped 7 bases from V and 8 bases from J, with 29 bases between. CDR3 region: CASIDLGFPGATEGYTF. The CDR3 DNA is TGTGCCAGCATCGATTTAGGGTTTCCAGGGGCCACGGAAGGCTACACCTTC.

This chain joins TRBV5-6 and TRBJ1-2; D ambiguous. Germline CDR1 SGHDT, CDR2 YYEEEE. Trimming took off 0 bases at V and 4 bases at J, with 16 bases between the two ends. The CDR3 has 16 residues. In DNA form, the CDR3 reads TGTGCCAGCAGCTTGGCGGGCCTCGTTTCTTCCTATGGCTACACCTTC. Its protein is CASSLAGLVSSYGYTF.

The V gene is TRBV29-1, the J gene TRBJ2-7; D is ambiguous. This CDR3 comprises 13 residues. The germline V gene has CDR1 SQVTM and CDR2 ANQGSEA. Trimming took 5 bases from V and 1 from J, leaving 12 bases between them. CDR3 sequence (DNA): TGCAGCGTTCCCCTGGAAGGTTCCTACGAGCAGTACTTC. This gives the protein CSVPLEGSYEQYF.

The chain employs TRBV4-1 and TRBJ1-2, with D tentatively TRBD1 (6 bases). V was pared by 5 bases and J by 0 bases, with 13 bases between. Germline V CDR1 and CDR2: MGHRA, YSYEKL. CDR3 size: 15 residues. The chain's CDR3 is CASSVGQMANYGYTF. Here the CDR3 DNA reads TGCGCCAGCAGCGTTGGACAGATGGCTAACTATGGCTACACCTTC.

V is TRBV9 and J is TRBJ1-2, with no clear D. Germline lookup yields CDR1 SGDLS and CDR2 YYNGEE. The length of the CDR3 is 13 residues. The V and J ends lost 3 bases and 3 bases respectively, with 9 bases between them. The CDR3 DNA reads TGTGCCAGCAGCGCTAATTCTGACTATGGCTACACCTTC. Residues: CASSANSDYGYTF.

V gene TRBV30 combines with J gene TRBJ2-7, with a weak D call TRBD2 (5 bases). CDR3 length equals 11 residues. Trimming shortened V by 7 bases and J by 9 bases, and 16 bases separated the two germline ends. Germline values: CDR1 GTSNPN, CDR2 SVGIG (reference sequence). The CDR3 protein is CAYTTGWAQYF. The CDR3 DNA is TGTGCCTACACTACGGGATGGGCGCAGTACTTC.

The chain is built from TRBV28 and TRBJ2-7; D may be TRBD1 or TRBD2 (6 bases each). V lost 6 bases to trimming and J lost 2 bases, with 32 bases between them. CDR1 and CDR2 from the germline V gene are MDHEN and SYDVKM. This CDR3 has 20 amino acids. Here the CDR3 reads CASSYTPGQGRFRTPYEQYF. The CDR3 coding sequence is TGTGCCAGCAGCTATACCCCGGGACAAGGGAGGTTCAGGACCCCCTACGAGCAGTACTTC.